This T cell receptor (beta chain) was recorded in a study of long-term antiretroviral therapy in people with HIV (dated by TCRdb to 2021 to 2024). In the study overall: The earliest samples were collected approximately a decade before the 2015 WHO recommendation for immediate ART, a period when ART was typically delayed until CD4 counts fell. About 35% of the 30 participants with HIV were female. A total of around 190 cryopreserved PBMC samples came from 30 adults with confirmed HIV infection and were collected serially over a mean of roughly six years (range 1-12). A retrospective serial study tested whether ART initiation and durable HIV suppression were associated with changes in peripheral blood TRB repertoire composition and diversity. Test extractions of a monoclonal T-cell line alongside approximately 36 polyclonal samples showed no cross-contamination during QIAcube processing.

V sheds 0 bases and J sheds 4 bases, leaving 10 bases between their ends. The CDR3 goes from the cysteine to the phenylalanine over 15 residues. Just CDR3 DNA is preserved here, 45 bases in frame from base 1. From a lookup of the germline V gene (reference sequence), CDR1 and CDR2 are MNHEY and SMNVEV. Participants were included only if at least one PBMC sample before ART initiation and at least two post-ART samples were available. Treatment was received in the United States of America by all participants with HIV. Before DNA extraction, cryopreserved samples of about 1-10 million PBMC were thawed and washed. At the time of the earliest PBMC sample for each participant with HIV, ages ranged from roughly 23 to 60 years. Each participant contributed PBMC samples from 1-4 timepoints before ART initiation and 2-8 timepoints after ART initiation, with a median of 7 samples. Serial HIV viral load, CD4+ T-cell count, ART history and demographic data were obtained for every participant. Genomic DNA was extracted from unsorted PBMC with a Qiagen kit on a QIAcube, with processing performed in batches of 12 samples.

Overall study outcomes, separate from this receptor: HIV repertoires had narrower CDR3 length ranges than controls, and the network structure suggested an antigen-experienced repertoire that shifted only slightly toward naive after ART. Because pre-ART samples had limited cell numbers, unsorted PBMC were profiled rather than sorted CD4+ and CD8+ T cells. No data were available on ART adherence, viral resistance or therapy changes, limiting inferences about post-ART repertoire changes. ART initiation was associated with a significant increase in TRB diversity, but diversity stayed significantly below transplant donor controls even after long-term ART. Limited PBMC availability meant only the TCR beta chain was sequenced, without alpha chain pairing. The samples span the years 2004 to 2017, and the ART regimens used may be less effective than current regimens. Expanded TRB clones identified before ART initiation dominated the repertoire at all time points, although this dominance fluctuated and declined in many PLHIV after ART.

A word on this clone: Its target antigen remains unknown. No quality values exist for individual bases; no much larger clone is one base distant.

The immunoSEQ hsTCRB v3.0 assay was used at survey level resolution for TRB variable region sequencing. A depth of 40,000-50,000 T-cell genomes per sample was targeted for TRB sequencing. Pooled TRB libraries were sequenced on an Illumina MiSeq with a v3 150-cycle kit. In the source study's methods: Repertoire analysis was performed in R inside a reproducible Nextflow workflow that covered QC, data transformation and analysis. LymphoSeq2, an R package for exploring AIRR-Seq data, was used to implement custom analyses. After excluding a few samples that yielded fewer than 5000 total TRB sequences, some 190 HIV repertoires remained for analysis. Among the approximately 180 retained HIV repertoires, about 59 were collected before ART initiation and over 120 were collected after ART initiation. Repertoires were downsampled to 5000 TRB nucleotide sequences, and summary statistics were averaged over 100 downsampling iterations. TRB sequences were retained for analysis only if CDR3 regions of at least seven amino acids were present. Two measures captured diversity: a Shannon entropy-derived clonality score and the Gini coefficient. Repertoire networks linked the top 5000 CDR3 amino acid sequences whenever two sequences differed by an edit distance of one. GLIPH2 predicted antigen specificity groups and MHC restriction for TRB CDR3 amino acid sequences. CDR3 amino acid sequences were matched against VDJdb and McPAS-TCR to flag known CMV, EBV, HIV or tissue antigen associations. Pre-ART, post-ART and control groups were compared with Wilcoxon signed-rank tests and Holm-Bonferroni correction. TCRdb obtained this table from immuneACCESS and retained in-frame rearrangements with V and J assigned. These tables miss some clones; where compared with another copy, unresolved V genes account for less than half of the shortfall, and the remainder is unexplained. V and J calls and clone size are as listed in that table; D and trimming were resolved from the DNA. The sample data list 13,000 to 15,000 clones, and around 90% of these were observed just once. Around a tenth of the sample is taken by the ten largest.

The chain couples TRBV27 to TRBJ1-5; the D gene identity is not certain. Here the sequenced sample was unsorted PBMCs, taken 6.2 years after starting antiretroviral therapy. The clonotype was recovered from a man aged 35 to 55 with HIV. The CDR3 is CASSLSMLRNQPQHF. The DNA reads as follows: TGTGCCAGCAGTTTATCGATGCTCCGAAATCAGCCCCAGCATTTT.